Below, 18 T cell receptor beta chains from the same sample are listed, as sequenced in a study of OX40 agonist ivuxolimab in advanced cancers. Profiling relied on immunoSEQ multiplex PCR, and the TCRdb table lists in-frame clones only, not all of them. In the table there are tens of thousands of clones, about 85% of which are singletons. The sample here was CD4+ or CD8+ T cells sorted from blood, taken in a trial of the OX40 agonist ivuxolimab. These receptors were obtained from an adult with an advanced solid tumor such as melanoma, head and neck, liver or kidney cancer.

The V and J genes are TRBV28 and TRBJ2-2; D is unresolved. The CDR3 loop spans 16 amino acids. Germline CDR1 reads MDHEN; CDR2 reads SYDVKM. Trimming took 4 bases from V and 5 from J, leaving 17 bases between them. The CDR3 here is CASSYPGRSRTGELFF. DNA of the CDR3: TGTGCCAGCAGTTACCCCGGCAGGTCAAGAACCGGGGAGCTGTTTTTT.

V and J are TRBV10-3 and TRBJ1-1; a weak D match, TRBD1 (5 bases). CDR1 and CDR2 (germline): ENHRY, SYGVKD. The CDR3 is 15 amino acids. Trimming left V 5 bases short and J 1 base short, with 14 bases between. CDR3 coding DNA: TGTGCCATCAGTCCACACCGGGACGGGAACACTGAAGCTTTCTTT. Amino acid sequence: CAISPHRDGNTEAFF.

This clone was detected a few times. V usage is TRBV7-2 and J usage is TRBJ1-1, with D hard to call. Deletions cut 5 bases from V and 3 bases from J, with 4 bases between. Germline CDR1 and CDR2: SGHTA and FQGNSA. The CDR3 sequence is 11 residues long. The CDR3 region is CASSVHTEAFF. The CDR3 nucleotides read TGTGCCAGCAGCGTTCACACTGAAGCTTTCTTT.

This clone was seen a few times. The chain uses TRBV29-1 and TRBJ1-4; perhaps TRBD1 as D (5 bases). Trimming pared 7 bases from V and 12 bases from J, leaving 18 bases between. The germline CDR1 and CDR2 sequences are SQVTM and ANQGSEA. The CDR3 runs to 12 residues. The CDR3 region has the DNA TGCAGCGCCCGGGGGGTTTTTACCGAACTGTTTTTT. Amino acid sequence: CSARGVFTELFF.

This rearrangement joins TRBV9 to TRBJ2-3; D unresolved. The CDR3 consists of 14 residues. Trimming stripped 0 bases from V and 3 bases from J, with 8 bases between. Per germline, CDR1 SGDLS and CDR2 YYNGEE. CDR3 residues: CASSVDGMTDTQYF. In nucleotides, the CDR3 is TGTGCCAGCAGCGTAGATGGGATGACAGATACGCAGTATTTT.

The chain is built from TRBV10-3 and TRBJ2-3; a possible D gene is TRBD2 (7 bases). Trimming took 6 bases from V and 0 from J, leaving 22 bases between them. The CDR3 runs to 18 residues. Looked up from germline, CDR1 is ENHRY and CDR2 is SYGVKD. The CDR3 DNA reads as TGTGCCATCAGCGCCGGGGGGCGCCTACCGAATAGCACAGATACGCAGTATTTT. Translation gives CAISAGGRLPNSTDTQYF.

The chain carries TRBV29-1 and TRBJ1-5; 8 positions match TRBD1. V lost 7 bases, J lost 4 bases, and 3 bases stayed unmatched. The CDR3 has 12 residues. CDR1 is SQVTM and CDR2 is ANQGSEA in the germline V gene. CDR3 loop: CSARTGNQPQHF. As DNA, the CDR3 is TGCAGCGCCCGGACAGGGAATCAGCCCCAGCATTTT.

The chain links TRBV18 to TRBJ2-2; the D is unclear. Germline CDR1 reads KGHSH; CDR2 reads LQKENI. Trimming shortened V by 1 base and J by 7 bases, and 4 bases separated the two germline ends. The CDR3 has 12 residues. This CDR3 is CASSPRGGELFF. The CDR3 region has the DNA TGTGCCAGCTCACCACGGGGCGGGGAGCTGTTTTTT.

V usage is TRBV6-4 and J usage is TRBJ2-4; 9 nucleotides align to TRBD2. The V and J ends lost 3 bases and 8 bases, in that order; junction bases with no gene match: 8. Germline CDR1 MRHNA, CDR2 SNTAGT. The length of the CDR3 is 15 residues. The CDR3 DNA reads as TGTGCCAGCAGTGAGGGCGGGGGGGCAACGGACATTCAGTACTTC. Its translation: CASSEGGGATDIQYF.

The chain carries TRBV4-3 and TRBJ2-3; 7 nucleotides line up with TRBD2. This CDR3 contains 11 residues. The V segment lost 4 bases and the J segment 13 bases; nucleotides outside the gene matches: 5. The germline CDR1 and CDR2 sequences are LGHNA and YSLEER. The CDR3 is CASSRTGTKYF. Here the CDR3 DNA reads TGCGCCAGCAGCCGCACCGGGACTAAGTATTTT.

The chain recombines TRBV6-5 with TRBJ1-4; D not resolved. This CDR3 spans 14 amino acids. The V end lost 6 bases, the J end lost 16 bases, and 24 bases lay between the germline ends. Germline loops: CDR1 MNHEY, CDR2 SVGAGI. CDR3 coding DNA: TGTGCCAGCAGGGAGCATTCGAACCTCCAGCGGGCGTTTTTT. It codes for CASREHSNLQRAFF.

The chain recombines TRBV7-9 with TRBJ2-7; D possibly corresponds to TRBD1 (5 bases). The V and J ends lost 5 bases and 2 bases respectively, with 13 bases between them. This CDR3 comprises 14 residues. CDR1 and CDR2 (germline): SEHNR, FQNEAQ (reference sequence). CDR3 nucleotide sequence: TGTGCCAGCAGCCCGGGCTGGGGCCCCTACGAGCAGTACTTC. Its protein is CASSPGWGPYEQYF.

The V call is TRBV15, the J call TRBJ2-1; D perhaps matches TRBD2 (6 bases). This CDR3 spans 14 amino acids. The V end was cut by 1 base, the J end by 12 bases, with 16 bases between. From germline, CDR1 is LNHNV and CDR2 YYDKDF (reference sequence). The CDR3 nucleotides read TGTGCCACCAGCAGAGGGGGACTTCTAGTTTTGCAGTTCTTC. As protein: CATSRGGLLVLQFF.

The rearrangement uses TRBV19 and TRBJ2-1; 14 bases are a match to TRBD2. The CDR3 consists of 18 residues. The V gene end was trimmed by 6 bases and the J gene end by 2 bases; junction bases not matched to a gene: 9. The germline CDR1 and CDR2 sequences are LNHDA and SQIVND (reference sequence). This CDR3 reads CASSGGLAGVSAYNEQFF. In DNA form, the CDR3 reads TGTGCCAGTAGCGGGGGACTAGCGGGAGTTTCCGCCTACAATGAGCAGTTCTTC.

The rearrangement uses TRBV6-5 and TRBJ1-2; TRBD1 aligns across 9 bases. Germline CDR1 and CDR2: MNHEY and SVGAGI. V shed 6 bases, J shed 7 bases, and the junction held 9 bases outside the gene matches. This CDR3 is built from 14 residues. The CDR3 reads CASRRDRVIGGYTF. In DNA, the CDR3 is TGTGCCAGCAGAAGGGACAGGGTGATCGGTGGCTACACCTTC.

The table lists this clone with a count of one. The V call is TRBV28, the J call TRBJ2-5; TRBD2 matches 8 bases. Germline V lookup: CDR1 MDHEN, CDR2 SYDVKM. J gave up 7 bases and V 5 bases, and 9 bases lay outside the gene matches. This CDR3 has 14 residues. The CDR3 reads CASSPGGVIGTQYF. Here the CDR3 DNA reads TGTGCCAGCAGTCCGGGAGGGGTAATCGGGACCCAGTACTTC.

The V call is TRBV5-1, the J call TRBJ2-3; 10 positions agree with TRBD1. The V segment lost 4 bases and the J segment 3 bases; nucleotides outside the gene matches: 2. CDR1 and CDR2 (germline): SGHRS, YFSETQ. The CDR3 length is 14 residues. DNA of the CDR3: TGCGCCAGCAGCCCGGACAGGGGGACAGATACGCAGTATTTT. Translated, it gives CASSPDRGTDTQYF.

This rearrangement joins TRBV30 to TRBJ1-1, with 8 nucleotides matching TRBD1. The V gene end was trimmed by 2 bases and the J gene end by 5 bases; junction bases not matched to a gene: 4. The length of the CDR3 is 13 residues. Germline V CDR1 and CDR2: GTSNPN, SVGIG (reference sequence). The CDR3 DNA is TGTGCCTGGAGTAGACAGGGGAGGACTGAAGCTTTCTTT. Translating it yields CAWSRQGRTEAFF.